This T cell receptor (beta chain) stems from a study of T cell responses to AZD1222 COVID-19 vaccine (dated by TCRdb to the early 2020s). About the investigation overall: AZD1222 recipients with second doses at about 4 weeks or about 12 weeks were pooled, because spike-specific TCR depth and breadth did not differ between schedules. A total of about 230 trial participants underwent TCR sequencing, of whom about 210 received two doses of AZD1222 and some 25 received two doses of the MenACWY control vaccine. Trial participants were enrolled by age into 18-55, 56-69 and 70-plus year subgroups, with roughly 160, 29 and 62 TCR-sequenced participants respectively.

Overall study outcomes, separate from this receptor: Most participants were white British and females outnumbered males, and the authors suggested that clonal diversity may have been underestimated. In the small 56-69-year group, the increase in depth fell short of significance, most likely because of low power. Vaccine-associated CD4 TCRs spanned the whole spike protein, with dominant responses in regions 160-218 and 743-854. After two AZD1222 doses, spike-specific TCR breadth and depth were significantly higher than at day 0 and than in MenACWY recipients. Nearly half of unique spike-specific TCRs reportedly recognized epitopes outside regions mutated in the B.1.351 and B.1.1.7 variants. Conclusions about previously exposed vaccinees were limited because only 6 or 7 AZD1222 recipients were SARS-CoV-2 seropositive at baseline. Because no samples from the day 14 peak response were available, repertoires could be characterized only after the peak T cell response.

The germline V and J ends show losses of 4 bases and 4 bases respectively, and no gene match explains 11 bases of the junction. Counted from cysteine to phenylalanine, this CDR3 has 17 amino acids. Only the CDR3 part of the read is kept: 51 bases, read in frame from the first base. The germline V gene (reference sequence) provides CDR1 SEHNR and CDR2 FQNEAQ. The CDR3 regions of human TCRbeta chains were subjected to immunosequencing. In the authors' own workflow: TCRs in the repertoires were matched against a reference library of SARS-CoV-2-specific TCRs that had been generated with the MIRA antigen-specificity platform. Breadth was defined as the fraction of unique TCRs that were SARS-CoV-2-associated, and depth was defined as the fraction of total T cells that were SARS-CoV-2-associated. Using the MIRA data, each spike-specific TCR was assigned both to the spike region to which the TCR was reactive and to a CD4 or CD8 class. Log10-transformed breadth and depth values were compared by one-way ANOVA with Sidak's multiple comparisons tests. Not all clones reach the TCRdb copy of this immuneACCESS table, which keeps in-frame sequences only. Checked studies attribute under half of the gap to unresolved V genes and leave the rest unexplained. That table is the source of V, J and clone size, and D and trimming were worked out from the DNA. This sample gives tens of thousands of clones in total; about 91% of them show up just once. Roughly a fifth of the sample is in the top ten clones.

The time point label here, explained by the study, means: baseline before first vaccination. Vaccinee samples came from UK trials COV001 and COV002, including a single-blind randomized controlled phase 2/3 trial of AZD1222 (ChAdOx1 nCoV-19) in healthy adults. For TCRbeta chain sequencing, PBMC samples from trial participants were taken at day 0 and at day 28 after the second dose. In the case of this clone: Its antigen is not yet known. There are no base qualities to consult, and no much larger clone falls within one base.

This chain joins TRBV7-9 to TRBJ2-5; TRBD2 agrees with 11 junctional bases. This receptor was identified in an adult in good health. The sample was peripheral blood, taken on day 0 of AZD1222 vaccination. The CDR3 amino acid sequence is: CASSSSTSGGFLETQYF. The DNA sequence is TGTGCCAGCAGCTCTAGCACTAGCGGGGGTTTCCTAGAGACCCAGTACTTC.